Below, one TCR beta chain is given with its context. The clone's antigen remains unknown. Within one base of it there is no much larger clone, and no base qualities were kept. This sample stems from a study of blood T cell repertoires in COVID-19 (dated by TCRdb to the early 2020s). For the wider study: Samples covering the acute and convalescent phases of COVID-19 were provided by collaborators in the United States, Italy and Spain. The sample metadata nearly always contained a de-identified subject ID, COVID-19 status, age in years and sex. The prospective study material was composed of cDNA or gDNA derived from T cells, B-cell-depleted T cells, or PBMCs. Deeply sampled blood TCRbeta repertoires from subjects exposed to, actively infected with, or recovered from COVID-19 were included in the dataset. The repertoires were released in a freely available public database meant as a resource for research on the immune response to SARS-CoV-2. Where HLA class I and class II types were available, the types were taken from metadata supplied by the sample provider, not from assay-based typing. Samples came from the ongoing ImmuneRACE study (first 160 participants) plus 1,254 subjects from 6 global collaborators.

TCRbeta CDR3 regions were amplified from genomic DNA using the immunoSEQ Assay, a bias-controlled multiplex PCR. The paper's processing steps were these. The number of nucleated cells in each sample was estimated by amplification of reference gene primers within the assay. To quantify the absolute abundance of each unique TCRbeta CDR3 rearrangement, sequence reads were collapsed and filtered. Productive Simpson clonality was computed per sample as the square root of Simpson's diversity index over productive rearrangements. Entries here come from immuneACCESS through TCRdb and include only in-frame sequences with V and J called. Some clones fail to appear in such tables; in the studies checked, an unresolved V gene covers under half of the shortfall, and the cause of the remainder is unknown. D and trimming were read from the DNA, whereas the V and J calls and clone size are those reported in that table. This sample holds over 150,000 clones; around 83% were observed only once. The ten top clones hold approximately 32% of the sample.

Each collaborating institution followed its own protocols to collect whole blood in K2EDTA tubes. Collaborator samples were shipped for TCRbeta analysis as frozen whole blood, isolated PBMCs, or DNA extracted from either sample type. Points the paper makes about the study in general: The amount of clinical and demographic metadata varied by source and participant and was provided uncurated.

The CDR3 sequence holds 14 residues, the cysteine and phenylalanine included. Only the CDR3 portion is preserved as DNA: 42 bases, with reading frame beginning at the first base. CDR1 and CDR2 are drawn from the germline V gene: SGHDT, YYEEEE. Trimming removed 0 bases from V and 8 bases from J; the gene matches leave 6 bases unexplained. The sequenced sample consisted of peripheral blood. This TCR was recovered from a woman aged 55 to 70 with acute or convalescent COVID-19. The V gene is TRBV5-6 and the J gene is TRBJ1-2, with 8 central nucleotides matching TRBD1. The nucleotide sequence is given as TGTGCCAGCAGCTTGGACAGGGGGGATGGCGGCTACACCTTC. The resulting protein is CASSLDRGDGGYTF.